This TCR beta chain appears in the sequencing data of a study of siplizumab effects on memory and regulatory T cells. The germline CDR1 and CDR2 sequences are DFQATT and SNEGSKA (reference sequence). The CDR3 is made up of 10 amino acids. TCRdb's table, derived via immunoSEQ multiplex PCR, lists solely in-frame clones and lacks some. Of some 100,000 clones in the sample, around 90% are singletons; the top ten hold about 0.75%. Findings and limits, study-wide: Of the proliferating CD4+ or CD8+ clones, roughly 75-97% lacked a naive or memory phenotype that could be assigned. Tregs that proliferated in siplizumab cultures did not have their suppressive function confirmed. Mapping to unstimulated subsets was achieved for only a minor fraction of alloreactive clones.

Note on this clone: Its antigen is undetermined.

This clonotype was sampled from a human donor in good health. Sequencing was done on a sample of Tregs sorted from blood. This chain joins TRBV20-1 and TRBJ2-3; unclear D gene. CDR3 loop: CRADTDTQYF. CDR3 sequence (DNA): TGCAGGGCAGATACAGATACGCAGTATTTT.